This record covers a single T cell receptor beta chain. At one of its ends the junction is not consistent with the germline gene, which may arise from a read error. The tissue used was unsorted bulk material of roughly 17-34 mg. RNA and DNA were co-extracted from it with the AllPrep DNA/RNA mini kit. Primary liver carcinoma, confirmed by histopathology, was surgically resected. Germline V CDR1 and CDR2: MNHEY, SVGAGI. This CDR3 contains 15 residues. Production of TCR beta cDNA used roughly 0.55 ug total RNA together with a constant-region primer. Researchers made the TCR beta libraries by running three nested multiplex PCR rounds with slightly modified ARM-PCR. TRBV1-TRBV30 forward primers paired with a C-beta reverse primer drove the first two PCR rounds, about 9 cycles each. TCRdb fed the multiplex PCR reads into MiXCR, producing one record per CDR3 protein. The sample includes some 94,000 distinct CDR3 sequences, roughly 69% of them seen just once.

This sample stems from a study of tumor-infiltrating lymphocytes in primary liver carcinoma. Sequencing input: liver tumor tissue from sampling region 5. The subset denotes: tumor region T5, tumor centre. The TCR sequence derives from a woman aged 60-70 years with primary liver carcinoma and hepatitis B virus infection. The chain uses TRBV6-5 and TRBJ2-7; 9 nucleotides match TRBD2. As DNA, the CDR3 is TGTGCCGGCAGTTACGTCGCGGGAGGGGCTTACGAGCAGTACTTC. It yields the protein CAGSYVAGGAYEQYF.